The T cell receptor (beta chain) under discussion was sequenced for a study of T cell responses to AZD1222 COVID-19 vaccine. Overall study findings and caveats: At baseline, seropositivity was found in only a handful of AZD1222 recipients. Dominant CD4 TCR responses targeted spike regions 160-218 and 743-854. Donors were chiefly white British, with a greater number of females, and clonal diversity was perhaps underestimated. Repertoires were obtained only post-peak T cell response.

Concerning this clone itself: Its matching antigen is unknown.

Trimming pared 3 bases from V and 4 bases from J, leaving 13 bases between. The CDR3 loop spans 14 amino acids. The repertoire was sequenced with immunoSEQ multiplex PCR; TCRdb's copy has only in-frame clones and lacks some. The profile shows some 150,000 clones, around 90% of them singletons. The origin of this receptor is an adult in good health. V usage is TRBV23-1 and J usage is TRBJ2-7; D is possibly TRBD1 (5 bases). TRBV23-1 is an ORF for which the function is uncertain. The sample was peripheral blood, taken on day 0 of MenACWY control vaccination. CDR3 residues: CASSQDKRKYEQYF. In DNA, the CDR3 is TGCGCCAGCAGTCAGGACAAACGAAAGTACGAGCAGTACTTC.